Listed below are T cell receptor beta chains from one sample, sequenced in a study of tumor-infiltrating lymphocytes in primary liver carcinoma. From the multiplex PCR reads, TCRdb called clonotypes with MiXCR, one entry per CDR3 protein. The table has about 300,000 distinct CDR3 sequences, 65% seen once; the top ten hold roughly 9%. The sample comprised peripheral blood. Every receptor here comes from a man between 40 and 49 years old with primary liver carcinoma and hepatitis B virus infection. CDR3s include the opening cysteine and the closing phenylalanine or tryptophan.

V gene,J gene,CDR3 protein
TRBV5-1,TRBJ2-1,CASSGTGMSEQFF
TRBV10-3,TRBJ2-6,CAIKGLAGSSGANVLTF
TRBV28,TRBJ2-1,CASGRGAYNEQFF
TRBV14,TRBJ2-6,CASSQAGGLPSGANVMTF
TRBV5-1,TRBJ2-7,CASSSPGGDEQYF
TRBV5-4,TRBJ2-7,CASSFGAGREQYF
TRBV5-1,TRBJ2-1,CASSLVGPGSEQFF
TRBV5-1,TRBJ2-5,CASSYGTSGEETQYF
TRBV5-1,TRBJ2-5,CASSRLDQETQYF
TRBV5-5,TRBJ2-1,CASSVPSGGEEQFF
TRBV4-2,TRBJ2-1,CASSQETSGVYNEQFF
TRBV6-2/TRBV6-3,TRBJ2-3,CASRQGAHTDTQYF
TRBV11-2,TRBJ2-1,CASSSGLRPDHEQFF
TRBV6-1,TRBJ2-3,CASSRSGGSVSTDTQYF
TRBV11-3,TRBJ2-1,CASSSATGVQLF
TRBV12-3/TRBV12-4,TRBJ2-7,CASTKTGLAGLRSYEQYF
TRBV2,TRBJ2-3,CASSGYRGTADTQYF
TRBV29-1,TRBJ2-7,CNVLLGALSYEQYF
TRBV20-1,TRBJ2-5,CSALPLLSGAQETQYF
TRBV5-6,TRBJ2-1,CASSQGPQRFF
TRBV5-6,TRBJ2-5,CASSFGHQETQYF
TRBV4-1,TRBJ2-7,CASSGLAEPYEQYF
TRBV5-1,TRBJ2-3,CANSLAVAGEADTQYF
TRBV7-6,TRBJ2-1,CASSLARGLAGNEQFF
TRBV29-1,TRBJ1-2,CSVRDSENYGYTF
TRBV5-1,TRBJ1-6,CASSLDHNSPFHF
TRBV12-3/TRBV12-4,TRBJ1-3,CVSSRGRSSGNTIYF
TRBV6-2/TRBV6-3,TRBJ2-7,CASSYPLGNRELYEQYF
TRBV6-6,TRBJ2-7,CASIGYRDYFYEQYF